These 11 T cell receptor beta chains came from one sample sequenced in a study of early T cells in non-severe SARS-CoV-2 infection. MiXCR was run by TCRdb on the 5' RACE reads, yielding one entry per CDR3 protein. Of some 55,000 distinct CDR3 sequences in the sample, about 12% were seen once. The starting material was whole blood, obtained at baseline. The receptor source for this set is an adult who was a healthcare worker with PCR-confirmed SARS-CoV-2 infection or an uninfected control (not recorded which).

This clonotype was found a few times. The J gene is TRBJ2-7, the V gene TRBV20-1; 7 positions match TRBD2. Germline assignment: CDR1 DFQATT and CDR2 SNEGSKA (reference sequence). This CDR3 is built from 15 residues. V dropped 1 base and J dropped 3; count of bases not matched to a gene: 9. CDR3 bases: TGCAGTGCTAGAGCTCCTTTGCGCGGGAGCTACGAGCAGTACTTC. Translated: CSARAPLRGSYEQYF.

The J gene is TRBJ2-1, the V gene TRBV3-2. TRBV3-2 is reported as a pseudogene. The CDR3 extends over 15 amino acids. The CDR3 loop reads CASSQDTENYNEQFF. CDR3 bases: TGTGCCAGCAGCCAAGACACAGAAAACTACAATGAGCAGTTCTTC.

This chain uses TRBV11-2 with TRBJ2-1; D gene unclear. Germline V gene sequence: CDR1 SGHAT, CDR2 FQNNGV. The CDR3 has 15 amino acids. The ends were cut back, 10 bases at V and 1 base at J, with 17 bases in the middle. CDR3 nucleotide sequence: TGTGCCACCTCGGTAAAGCTGACGTCCTACAATGAGCAGTTCTTC. Translated: CATSVKLTSYNEQFF.

In this sample, this clonotype turned up a few times. V is TRBV11-1 and J is TRBJ2-7; weak D call: TRBD2 (6 bases). The V gene's germline CDR1 is SGHAT and CDR2 FQDESV (reference sequence). This CDR3 has 15 amino acids. V lost 5 bases and J 1 base, leaving 15 bases between the germline ends. The CDR3 coding sequence is TGTGCCAGCAGCCTCCCACCGGGACTTTCCTACGAGCAGTACTTC. Amino acid sequence: CASSLPPGLSYEQYF.

This clonotype showed up many times. This chain joins TRBV7-8 and TRBJ2-2; the D call may be TRBD1 or TRBD2 (5 bases each). CDR3 length: 16 amino acids. Trimming stripped 2 bases from V and 4 bases from J, with 14 bases between. CDR1 is SGHVS and CDR2 is FQNEAQ in the germline V gene. The CDR3: CASSLRDPQFTGELFF. Written as DNA, the CDR3 is TGTGCCAGCAGCTTACGGGACCCTCAATTCACCGGGGAGCTGTTTTTT.

The chain uses TRBV10-3 and TRBJ2-7; D is uncertain. V was trimmed by 0 bases and J by 7 bases, leaving 13 bases between them. This CDR3 contains 14 residues. Germline V lookup: CDR1 ENHRY, CDR2 SYGVKD. The CDR3 bases are TGTGCCATCAGTGAGTCGGCGGTCAGGTCAGAGCAGTACTTC. Translation: CAISESAVRSEQYF.

This clonotype was counted at least ten times. This chain connects TRBV18 to TRBJ2-4, with unresolved D. CDR3 length equals 15 residues. The V end was cut by 0 bases, the J end by 0 bases, with 6 bases between. Germline values: CDR1 KGHSH, CDR2 LQKENI. The DNA for the CDR3 is TGTGCCAGCTCACCACCGGGGAAAGCCAAAAACATTCAGTACTTC. This translates into CASSPPGKAKNIQYF. The whole variable domain, filled in from reference TRBV18 and TRBJ2-4, reads NAGVMQNPRHLVRRRGQEARLRCSPMKGHSHVYWYRQLPEEGLKFMVYLQKENIIDESGMPKERFSAEFPKEGPSILRIQQVVRGDSAAYFCASSPPGKAKNIQYFGAGTRLSVL.

This clonotype was counted many times. The chain is built from TRBV20-1 and TRBJ1-2, with 12 bases matching TRBD1. The CDR3 runs 14 residues. Germline CDR1 and CDR2: DFQATT and SNEGSKA (reference sequence). This CDR3 is CSGPPGQGAGGYTF. The CDR3, as DNA: TGCAGCGGACCACCGGGACAGGGGGCAGGTGGCTACACCTTC.

This clonotype was seen at least ten times. The V and J genes are TRBV7-9 and TRBJ1-4; TRBD1 might be the D (5 bases). Germline-derived CDR1 and CDR2 are SEHNR and FQNEAQ (reference sequence). The CDR3 is 12 amino acids. V lost 1 base, J lost 8 bases, and 5 bases lay in between. CDR3 in amino acids: CASSLGQEKLFF. The CDR3 DNA reads TGTGCCAGCAGCTTAGGACAGGAAAAACTGTTTTTT.

This clonotype was detected many times. This rearrangement joins TRBV12-3 or TRBV12-4 to TRBJ1-4; the D is unclear. The CDR3 length is 14 residues. Trimming shortened V by 6 bases and J by 7 bases, and 15 bases separated the two germline ends. The CDR3 here is CASSPIGIGEKLFF. The CDR3 region has the DNA TGTGCCAGCAGCCCGATAGGGATCGGTGAAAAACTGTTTTTT.

This chain joins TRBV6-2 or TRBV6-3 and TRBJ2-3; TRBD2 aligns across 11 bases. The CDR3 spans 16 residues. J was trimmed by 3 bases and V by 5 bases; bases with no gene match: 7. Germline CDR1 is MNHEY and CDR2 is SVGEGT. Here the CDR3 DNA reads TGTGCCAGCAGTGGTATAGCGGGAGGGCCGACAGATACGCAGTATTTT. Amino acid sequence: CASSGIAGGPTDTQYF.